There are a few counts of the clone carrying this TCR beta chain. Its antigen remains unknown. No fewer than 5.5 micrograms of total RNA were isolated from every sample. This sample was included in a study of blood T cells in healthy people across ages. Study in general: Per two T cells, about one barcoded beta molecule was captured through template switching.

Study observations and caveats: Those diversity estimates obtained from one million T cells were thought to be underestimates.

The ends lost 5 bases at V and 11 bases at J; junction bases unmatched: 3. This CDR3 contains 12 residues. A J-beta primer mix and a sample-barcoded 5' primer were used in a second PCR of roughly 7 to 12 cycles. Per sample, CDR3-containing paired-end reads numbered at least 2.5 million. TCRdb redid the calling of the 5' RACE reads with MiXCR, one entry per CDR3 protein. The sample has 780,000 or so distinct CDR3 sequences; just over 55% are singletons. The specimen sequenced was blood. The chain joins TRBV12-3 or TRBV12-4 to TRBJ1-6, with 7 bases identical to TRBD1. This TCR derives from a man aged 40-49 years in good health. As DNA, the CDR3 is TGTGCCAGCAGTAACAGGGGTCCACCCCTCCACTTT. Translation: CASSNRGPPLHF.